The following is a T cell receptor (beta chain) sequence with its context. Antigen unknown. The sample belongs to a study of cytomegalovirus exposure and HLA in healthy donors. Study-wide results and caveats: Cytomegalovirus status, reportedly, was diagnosed with high specificity and sensitivity by the classifier.

Libraries were prepared by immunoSEQ multiplex PCR; TCRdb keeps only in-frame clonotypes and omits some of them. The sample lists roughly 240,000 clones, approximately 87% seen once, with less than 3% in the top ten. CDR1 and CDR2 (germline): PRHDT, FYEKMQ (reference sequence). The CDR3 contains 14 residues. Trimming took 2 bases from V and 3 from J, leaving 8 bases between them. This receptor was taken from a man in his late teens or twenties in good health and CMV-seronegative. The J gene is TRBJ1-5, the V gene TRBV13; possibly TRBD1 for D (5 bases). Sequenced: PBMCs. The CDR3 loop reads CASSLRGFNQPQHF. The CDR3 DNA sequence: TGTGCCAGCAGCTTACGGGGGTTCAATCAGCCCCAGCATTTT.